This entry is about one TCR beta chain. This specimen comes from a study of blood T cell repertoires in COVID-19. Study background: There were acute and convalescent COVID-19 samples, and they came from the United States, Italy and Spain.

With 3 bases removed from V and 5 bases from J, the gap between germline ends came to 11 bases. The CDR3 spans 15 residues. Germline CDR1 and CDR2: KGHSH and LQKENI. Per the original data handling: How many nucleated cells were present was estimated from reference gene primer amplification. Data came from immunoSEQ multiplex PCR; TCRdb stores just in-frame clones and leaves some out. V and J calls and clone size follow that table, whereas D and trimming were derived from the DNA. The sample lists under 350,000 clones, about 86% seen once, with about 4.2% in the top ten. Membership in each cohort depended on participant-reported clinical history.

Sequencing input: PBMCs or T cells enriched from blood (not recorded which). The V gene is TRBV18, the J gene TRBJ2-6, with D possibly matching TRBD2 (5 bases). The receptor was isolated from a woman aged 40-49 years with acute COVID-19. CDR3 residues: CASSPGLMWANVLTF. CDR3 coding DNA: TGTGCCAGCTCACCCGGACTTATGTGGGCCAACGTCCTGACTTTC.